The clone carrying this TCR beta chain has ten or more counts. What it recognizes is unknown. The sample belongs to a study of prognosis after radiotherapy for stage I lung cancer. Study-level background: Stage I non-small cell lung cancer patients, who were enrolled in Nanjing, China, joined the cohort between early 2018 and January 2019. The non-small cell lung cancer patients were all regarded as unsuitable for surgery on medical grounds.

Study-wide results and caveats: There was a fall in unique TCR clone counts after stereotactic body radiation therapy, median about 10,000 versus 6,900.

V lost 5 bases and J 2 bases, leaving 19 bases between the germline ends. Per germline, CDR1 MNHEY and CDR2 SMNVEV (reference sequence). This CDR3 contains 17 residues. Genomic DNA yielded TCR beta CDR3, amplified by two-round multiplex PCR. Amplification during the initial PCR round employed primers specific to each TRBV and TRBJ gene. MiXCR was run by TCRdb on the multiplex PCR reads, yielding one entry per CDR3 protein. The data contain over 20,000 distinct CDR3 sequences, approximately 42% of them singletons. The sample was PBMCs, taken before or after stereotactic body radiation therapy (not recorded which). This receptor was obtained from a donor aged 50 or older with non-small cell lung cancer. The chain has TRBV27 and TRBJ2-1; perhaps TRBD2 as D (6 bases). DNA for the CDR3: TGTGCCAGCAGTACCAACCCCCGGGAGAGCCCCTACAATGAGCAGTTCTTC. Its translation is CASSTNPRESPYNEQFF.